The entry below describes one T cell receptor beta chain. The data stem from a study of Ad26.COV2.S vaccination and SARS-CoV-2 variants. Clones were sequenced by immunoSEQ multiplex PCR, and TCRdb holds only the in-frame ones, with some missing. The sample has 200,000 to 300,000 clones; about 83% are singletons. Treatment defined: some 19 received Ad26.COV2.S at low or high dose, single or two shots; several received placebo; per-sample allocation not given. Repertoires come from day 63 after the first vaccine or placebo injection. The sample came from a Boston adult aged 18-55 years. Its platform was an Ad26 vector, and its expressed antigen was Wuhan-strain SARS-CoV-2 spike. Germline V gene sequence: CDR1 SEHNR, CDR2 FQNEAQ (reference sequence). The J segment lost 3 bases and the V segment lost 5 bases, leaving 7 bases of the junction unmatched. This CDR3 has 14 amino acids.

The sequence was collected from a person between 18 and 65 years old who received the Ad26.COV2.S COVID-19 vaccine or a placebo. J is TRBJ2-7 and V is TRBV7-9; 7 nucleotides agree with TRBD1. Sequenced here: peripheral blood, sampled in a trial of Ad26.COV2.S vaccine versus placebo. The chain's CDR3 is CASSRQGTDYEQYF. The CDR3 DNA sequence: TGTGCCAGCAGCCGACAGGGAACTGACTACGAGCAGTACTTC.